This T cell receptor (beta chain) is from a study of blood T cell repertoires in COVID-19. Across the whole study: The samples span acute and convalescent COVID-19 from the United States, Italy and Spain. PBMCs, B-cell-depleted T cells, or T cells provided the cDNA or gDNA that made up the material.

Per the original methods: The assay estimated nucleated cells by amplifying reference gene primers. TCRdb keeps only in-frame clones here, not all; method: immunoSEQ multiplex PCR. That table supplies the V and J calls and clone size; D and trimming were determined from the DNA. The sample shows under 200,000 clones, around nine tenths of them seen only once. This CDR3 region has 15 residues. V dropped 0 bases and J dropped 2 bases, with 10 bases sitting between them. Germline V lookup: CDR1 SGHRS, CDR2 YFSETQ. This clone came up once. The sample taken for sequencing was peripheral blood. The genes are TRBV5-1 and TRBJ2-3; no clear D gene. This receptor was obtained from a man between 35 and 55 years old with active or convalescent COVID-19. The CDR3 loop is CASSLGGEVTDTQYF. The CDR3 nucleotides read TGCGCCAGCAGCTTGGGCGGAGAGGTCACAGATACGCAGTATTTT. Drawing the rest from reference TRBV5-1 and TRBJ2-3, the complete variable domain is KAGVTQTPRYLIKTRGQQVTLSCSPISGHRSVSWYQQTPGQGLQFLFEYFSETQRNKGNFPGRFSGRQFSNSRSEMNVSTLELGDSALYLCASSLGGEVTDTQYFGPGTRLTVL.